This passage covers 28 T cell receptor beta chains from one sample sequenced in a study of control samples from healthy donors and cancer patients. Measured with immunoSEQ multiplex PCR; TCRdb has only the in-frame clones, and not every one. The table includes 90,000 to 95,000 clones, approximately 86% detected once. Sequences were obtained from blood. The receptors were gathered from a man aged 25 to 45 in good health.

This chain uses TRBV5-1 with TRBJ2-5; possibly TRBD1 or TRBD2 for D (5 bases each). The CDR3 length is 13 residues. The V gene lost 1 base and the J gene lost 5 bases, with 9 bases spanning the gap. Germline lookup yields CDR1 SGHRS and CDR2 YFSETQ. The CDR3 sequence is CASSLLGDETQYF. The CDR3 coding sequence is TGCGCCAGCAGCTTGTTGGGGGACGAGACCCAGTACTTC.

The chain recombines TRBV30 with TRBJ1-2; possible D gene TRBD1, 6 bases. The length of the CDR3 is 12 residues. The germline CDR1 and CDR2 sequences are GTSNPN and SVGIG (reference sequence). Deletions cut 3 bases from V and 4 bases from J, with 9 bases between. The CDR3 reads CAWSRTVYGYTF. Here the CDR3 DNA reads TGTGCCTGGAGCCGGACAGTCTATGGCTACACCTTC.

A single count supports this clone. This chain links TRBV19 with TRBJ1-4; unclear D gene. The V gene's germline CDR1 is LNHDA and CDR2 SQIVND (reference sequence). The CDR3 loop spans 13 amino acids. Trimming removed 6 bases from V and 0 bases from J, with 5 bases in between. CDR3 sequence (DNA): TGTGCCAGTAGGGAAGCAACTAATGAAAAACTGTTTTTT. This sequence encodes CASREATNEKLFF.

This clone was observed a handful of times. The rearrangement uses TRBV5-4 and TRBJ1-1; D is unclear. The V end lost 0 bases, the J end lost 4 bases, and 10 bases lay between the germline ends. This CDR3 region has 14 residues. Germline values: CDR1 SGHNT, CDR2 YYREEE (reference sequence). In nucleotides, the CDR3 is TGTGCCAGCAGCTTGGGACTGGGAAGCACTGAAGCTTTCTTT. It translates to CASSLGLGSTEAFF.

V gene TRBV7-9 combines with J gene TRBJ2-3; D gene unclear. CDR3 length: 11 amino acids. The V end lost 5 bases, the J end lost 6 bases, and 6 bases lay between the germline ends. Germline values: CDR1 SEHNR, CDR2 FQNEAQ (reference sequence). The CDR3 loop is CASSEADTQYF. The CDR3 DNA is TGTGCCAGCAGCGAGGCCGATACGCAGTATTTT.

The V and J genes are TRBV6-1 and TRBJ1-4; the D is unclear. Germline V lookup: CDR1 MNHNS, CDR2 SASEGT. This CDR3 has 11 residues. The V gene lost 2 bases and the J gene lost 14 bases, with 9 bases spanning the gap. This CDR3 is CASSESRALFF. The CDR3 nucleotides read TGTGCCAGCAGTGAAAGCAGAGCGCTGTTTTTT.

The chain is built from TRBV30 and TRBJ1-2; TRBD1 aligns across 7 bases. CDR3 length: 14 amino acids. Per the germline V gene, CDR1 is GTSNPN and CDR2 is SVGIG (reference sequence). V trimming: 0 bases; J trimming: 5 bases; junction bases outside the gene matches: 6. The CDR3 spells CAWSVTGAPYGYTF. The CDR3 DNA reads as TGTGCCTGGAGTGTAACAGGGGCCCCGTATGGCTACACCTTC.

This chain uses TRBV5-6 with TRBJ2-3; perhaps TRBD2 as D (6 bases). The CDR3 runs 13 residues. Germline loops: CDR1 SGHDT, CDR2 YYEEEE. Trimming left V 4 bases short and J 5 bases short, with 11 bases between. For the CDR3, the DNA is TGTGCCAGCAGCCGCACGGGGGTAGATACGCAGTATTTT. Its protein product is CASSRTGVDTQYF.

The CDR3 bases are TGTGCCAGCAGCCCAGGAGGGGGATCTGAAAAACTGTTTTTT. Translation: CASSPGGGSEKLFF. The chain links TRBV6-5 to TRBJ1-4; the D gene is possibly TRBD1 (6 bases). CDR3 length: 14 residues. The V end lost 6 bases, the J end lost 7 bases, and 15 bases lay between the germline ends. Per the germline V gene, CDR1 is MNHEY and CDR2 is SVGAGI.

This chain connects TRBV7-6 to TRBJ2-7; D tentatively reads TRBD1 or TRBD2 (5 bases each). This CDR3 is built from 15 residues. Trimming took off 5 bases at V and 3 bases at J, with 17 bases between the two ends. Germline lookup yields CDR1 SGHVS and CDR2 FNYEAQ. The CDR3 region has the DNA TGTGCCAGCAGCCCAGGCACGGGGCAGGGCTACGAGCAGTACTTC. Residues: CASSPGTGQGYEQYF.

This clone came up many times. J is TRBJ2-2 and V is TRBV10-3; tentatively, D is TRBD1 or TRBD2 (7 bases each). Trimming cost V 3 bases and J 6 bases, with 14 bases left between them. Germline values: CDR1 ENHRY, CDR2 SYGVKD. The CDR3 contains 15 residues. In nucleotides, the CDR3 is TGTGCCATCAGTGACCCCAGGGGGAGGGCCGGGGAGCTGTTTTTT. As protein: CAISDPRGRAGELFF.

This chain uses TRBV5-4 with TRBJ2-5, with D perhaps matching TRBD1 (6 bases). The CDR3 runs to 12 residues. The V end was cut by 3 bases, the J end by 5 bases, with 8 bases between. Germline lookup yields CDR1 SGHNT and CDR2 YYREEE (reference sequence). The CDR3 sequence: CASSSDSETQYF. The CDR3 nucleotides are TGTGCCAGCAGCTCGGACAGCGAGACCCAGTACTTC.

The chain employs TRBV6-5 and TRBJ2-1; tentative D call: TRBD2 (7 bases). Trimming took off 6 bases at V and 7 bases at J, with 16 bases between the two ends. Looked up from germline, CDR1 is MNHEY and CDR2 is SVGAGI. This CDR3 has 14 residues. CDR3 nucleotide sequence: TGTGCCAGCAGGAGGGGGGGAATGAGGAATGAGCAGTTCTTC. This codes for CASRRGGMRNEQFF.

The J gene is TRBJ1-1, the V gene TRBV30; D not certain. The CDR3 is made up of 14 amino acids. Trimming removed 0 bases at V and 8 bases at J, with 16 bases between. Germline loops: CDR1 GTSNPN, CDR2 SVGIG (reference sequence). CDR3 sequence (DNA): TGTGCCTGGAGTGTATCCGCAGGCCAAAGAGAAGCTTTCTTT. Amino acid sequence: CAWSVSAGQREAFF.

V gene TRBV7-9 combines with J gene TRBJ1-6, with a possible D match to TRBD1 (6 bases). This CDR3 is 16 amino acids long. Germline lookup yields CDR1 SEHNR and CDR2 FQNEAQ (reference sequence). With 5 bases removed from V and 10 bases from J, the gap between germline ends came to 21 bases. The CDR3 sequence: CASSGNRGALPSPLHF. DNA of the CDR3: TGTGCCAGCAGCGGTAATAGGGGGGCCCTTCCCTCACCCCTCCACTTT. Supplemented by reference TRBV7-9 and TRBJ1-6, the full variable domain reads DTGVSQNPRHKITKRGQNVTFRCDPISEHNRLYWYRQTLGQGPEFLTYFQNEAQLEKSRLLSDRFSAERPKGSFSTLEIQRTEQGDSAMYLCASSGNRGALPSPLHFGNGTRLTVT.

This sequence joins TRBV4-2 and TRBJ2-6; D assignment may be TRBD1 or TRBD2 (6 bases each). Trimming pared 8 bases from V and 4 bases from J, leaving 12 bases between. Germline V CDR1 and CDR2: LGHNA, YNFKEQ. This CDR3 spans 14 amino acids. CDR3 bases: TGTGCCAGCGGGTCGGGGGCAGGGGCCAACGTCCTGACTTTC. Protein product: CASGSGAGANVLTF.

The chain has TRBV7-8 and TRBJ2-4; D gene ambiguous. Germline assignment: CDR1 SGHVS and CDR2 FQNEAQ. The CDR3 extends over 13 amino acids. The V end was cut by 5 bases, the J end by 1 base, with 6 bases between. Here the CDR3 DNA reads TGTGCCAGCAGCCGGGCGGCCAAAAACATTCAGTACTTC. Encoded protein: CASSRAAKNIQYF.

V and J are TRBV19 and TRBJ2-7; 8 nucleotides line up with TRBD1. CDR3 length equals 13 residues. J lost 2 bases, V lost 7 bases, and 4 bases had no gene match. Per the germline V gene, CDR1 is LNHDA and CDR2 is SQIVND (reference sequence). CDR3 region: CASKDRDPYEQYF. The DNA for the CDR3 is TGTGCCAGTAAGGACAGGGACCCCTACGAGCAGTACTTC.

The rearrangement joins TRBV7-8 to TRBJ2-1; TRBD1 matches 9 bases. Per germline, CDR1 SGHVS and CDR2 FQNEAQ. The length of the CDR3 is 16 residues. V shed 8 bases, J shed 8 bases, and the junction held 16 bases outside the gene matches. The chain's CDR3 is CASGTYRGPRIDEQFF. The CDR3 coding sequence is TGTGCCAGCGGGACCTACAGGGGGCCGCGTATAGATGAGCAGTTCTTC.

Regarding this clone: The sample has other DNA sequences that encode this CDR3 too. This chain links TRBV18 with TRBJ2-2; D is undetermined. V lost 0 bases to trimming and J lost 6 bases, with 2 bases between them. The germline CDR1 and CDR2 sequences are KGHSH and LQKENI. This CDR3 has 12 amino acids. The DNA of the CDR3 is TGTGCCAGCTCACCACCAGCCGGGGAGCTGTTTTTT. This encodes CASSPPAGELFF.

As DNA, the CDR3 is TGCGCCAGCAGCTTCGGGCCGAGAGATAATTCACCCCTCCACTTT. Amino acid sequence: CASSFGPRDNSPLHF. V usage is TRBV5-1 and J usage is TRBJ1-6, with unresolved D. This CDR3 is built from 15 residues. Between the trimmed V and J ends, which lost 2 bases and 5 bases, there was a span of 11 bases. Germline loops: CDR1 SGHRS, CDR2 YFSETQ.

The chain employs TRBV3-1 (or the pseudogene TRBV3-2) and TRBJ2-1, with D possibly called TRBD1 or TRBD2 (5 bases each). The V end lost 0 bases, the J end lost 9 bases, and 12 bases lay between the germline ends. CDR3 length equals 14 residues. Germline CDR1 is LGHDT and CDR2 is YNNKEL (reference sequence). For the CDR3, the DNA is TGTGCCAGCAGCCAAGATTCGGGGCCAGGTGAGCAGTTCTTC. Its translation is CASSQDSGPGEQFF.

This clone was recorded once. The chain has TRBV29-1 and TRBJ2-7; D is tentatively TRBD1 or TRBD2 (5 bases each). Between the trimmed V and J ends, which lost 4 bases and 1 base, there was a span of 11 bases. Germline V gives CDR1 SQVTM, CDR2 ANQGSEA. The CDR3 has 13 residues. The CDR3 nucleotides are TGCAGCGTTGTGTCGGGGCGTTCCTACGAGCAGTACTTC. It encodes CSVVSGRSYEQYF.

This chain joins TRBV6-5 and TRBJ2-7; 11 bases are a match to TRBD1. This CDR3 contains 15 residues. The J segment lost 3 bases and the V segment lost 7 bases, leaving 8 bases of the junction unmatched. Per germline, CDR1 MNHEY and CDR2 SVGAGI. The DNA of the CDR3 is TGTGCCAGCATTCAACCGGGGACAGGGGGCTACGAGCAGTACTTC. Translated: CASIQPGTGGYEQYF.

This chain joins TRBV7-9 and TRBJ1-6, with TRBD1 matching 8 bases. The CDR3 totals 17 residues. Germline CDR1 SEHNR, CDR2 FQNEAQ (reference sequence). The V gene end was trimmed by 4 bases and the J gene end by 4 bases; junction bases not matched to a gene: 9. The CDR3 DNA reads TGTGCCAGCAGCTCCGGGACAGGTTTCGGGTATAATTCACCCCTCCACTTT. Its translation: CASSSGTGFGYNSPLHF.

This sequence joins TRBV12-3 or TRBV12-4 and TRBJ2-5, with D hard to call. CDR3 size: 12 residues. The V end was cut by 2 bases, the J end by 5 bases, with 6 bases between. CDR3 coding DNA: TGTGCCAGCAGTTTAAAGTGGGAGACCCAGTACTTC. This gives the protein CASSLKWETQYF.

The chain recombines TRBV18 with TRBJ1-3, with TRBD1 as a possible D gene (5 bases). V gave up 2 bases and J gave up 2 bases, with 7 bases separating them. Germline assignment: CDR1 KGHSH and CDR2 LQKENI. This CDR3 is built from 14 residues. The DNA of the CDR3 is TGTGCCAGCTCACCAGGGGCCACTGGAAACACCATATATTTT. Protein sequence: CASSPGATGNTIYF.

This clone was seen a single time. V gene TRBV20-1 combines with J gene TRBJ1-1; the D is unclear. Germline V gives CDR1 DFQATT, CDR2 SNEGSKA (reference sequence). The V end lost 4 bases, the J end lost 7 bases, and 10 bases lay between the germline ends. CDR3 length: 11 amino acids. The CDR3 bases are TGCAGTGCTAAATTAAAATTTGAAGCTTTCTTT. It is translated as CSAKLKFEAFF.